This T cell receptor (beta chain) emerged from a study of cytomegalovirus exposure and HLA in healthy donors. PCR involved 60 Vbeta and 13 Jbeta primers. Libraries were prepared by immunoSEQ multiplex PCR; TCRdb keeps only in-frame clonotypes and omits some of them. Of some 130,000 clones in the sample, approximately 80% are singletons; the top ten hold around 1.5%. The CDR3 runs to 16 residues. Per germline, CDR1 MNHEY and CDR2 SVGAGI. J lost 2 bases, V lost 2 bases, and 6 bases had no gene match. The chain joins TRBV6-5 to TRBJ2-1, with TRBD2 matching over 7 bases. The clonotype comes from a woman under 30 in good health and CMV-seronegative. The specimen was PBMCs. CDR3 loop: CASSYKSGLAYNEQFF. The CDR3 DNA follows: TGTGCCAGCAGTTACAAAAGTGGACTAGCCTACAATGAGCAGTTCTTC.